This TCR beta chain is from a study of identical twins. There were only healthy Caucasians among the donors. Study-wide points: Low generation probability was overrepresented in out-of-frame alpha sequences shared by twins. Insertions were reduced in abundant cord blood beta clonotypes but not in memory repertoires.

Turning to this clonotype: Its specificity is not known. The junction does not match germline at one end; this may be a read error.

MiXCR, run by TCRdb on the 5' RACE reads, gives a single entry per CDR3 protein. The sample records some 1,600,000 distinct CDR3 sequences, less than 35% being singletons. Germline CDR1 is SSHAT and CDR2 is FNYEAQ (reference sequence). The CDR3 consists of 14 residues. The origin of this receptor is a newborn girl in good health. This rearrangement joins TRBV7-7 to TRBJ2-1, with D perhaps TRBD1 or TRBD2 (5 bases each). Sequencing used cord blood. The CDR3 reads CASSSPLGDNEQFF. CDR3 sequence (DNA): TGTGCTAGCAGCTCCCCCCTGGGGGACAATGAGCAGTTCTTC.